This record concerns one TCR beta chain sequence. As yet, its antigen is unknown. The naive CD8 fraction comprised CD45RO-negative cells positively selected for CCR7 and excluded terminally differentiated effector memory CD45RA+ cells. All donors were healthy HIV-negative adults lacking recent acute infections or vaccinations. The assay was run at deep level. Original processing methods: ImmunoSEQ only sent back junction sequences with no quality scores, so filtering was done differently. Libraries were prepared by immunoSEQ multiplex PCR; TCRdb keeps only in-frame clonotypes and omits some of them. For V, J and clone size, that table is used; D and trimming come from the DNA. Of roughly 850,000 clones in the sample, 90% to 97% were seen once. This specimen comes from a study of shared clonotypes between healthy human individuals. From germline, CDR1 is KGHSH and CDR2 LQKENI. V lost 0 bases and J 5 bases, leaving 11 bases between the germline ends. This CDR3 spans 14 amino acids.

Study-level points and caveats: Across subsets, estimated richness was generally greater for naive than for memory populations.

The chain links TRBV18 to TRBJ2-7, with D perhaps matching TRBD1 (5 bases). The sequence was collected from a man younger than 40 in good health. The sequenced material came from naive CD8+ T cells sorted from blood. The CDR3 sequence: CASSPPSRVHEQYF. For the CDR3, the DNA is TGTGCCAGCTCACCACCGTCCAGGGTCCACGAGCAGTACTTC.